The 22 T cell receptor beta chains in this list originate from one sample, sequenced in a study of blood T cells in healthy people across ages. The second PCR ran roughly 7 to 11 cycles with a sample-barcoded 5' primer and J-beta primers. TCRdb ran MiXCR on the 5' RACE reads and lists one entry per CDR3 protein. Of more than 900,000 distinct CDR3 sequences listed, 25% to 30% were seen once; the top ten hold around 9.6%. Another study also made use of these data, one on T cells of mothers and their children.

The sequenced sample consisted of blood. These receptors were obtained from a woman aged 40 to 50 in good health.

This clonotype appeared many times. The chain recombines TRBV4-3 with TRBJ2-5; no clear D gene. The CDR3 covers 15 residues. Germline V CDR1 and CDR2: LGHNA, YSLEER. V lost 0 bases, J lost 4 bases, and 12 bases lay in between. DNA for the CDR3: TGCGCCAGCAGCCAAGATTTGGCGACTGGAGAGACCCAGTACTTC. As protein: CASSQDLATGETQYF.

The chain uses TRBV6-1 and TRBJ2-5; 9 bases line up with TRBD1. The DNA end favors TRBJ2-7, so the J call may be wrong. CDR3 length: 16 amino acids. Per the germline V gene, CDR1 is MNHNS and CDR2 is SASEGT. CDR3 coding DNA: TGTGCCAGCAGTGAAGCTCCGGGACAGGGTCCTCACGAGCAGTACTTC. It codes for CASSEAPGQGPHEQYF.

The chain joins TRBV20-1 to TRBJ1-6; TRBD1 is a possible D gene (6 bases). From germline, CDR1 is DFQATT and CDR2 SNEGSKA (reference sequence). The CDR3 totals 15 residues. V dropped 0 bases and J dropped 4 bases, with 10 bases sitting between them. CDR3 in amino acids: CSARDQGSYNSPLHF. Here the CDR3 DNA reads TGCAGTGCTAGAGATCAGGGGTCTTATAATTCACCCCTCCACTTT.

The gene calls are TRBV6-2 or TRBV6-3 and TRBJ2-6; no reliable D call. Between the trimmed V and J ends, which lost 2 bases and 4 bases, there was a span of 9 bases. CDR1 is MNHEY, CDR2 SVGEGT, per germline. The CDR3 loop spans 15 amino acids. CDR3 in amino acids: CASSYIGYGANVLTF. DNA for the CDR3: TGTGCCAGCAGTTACATCGGGTACGGGGCCAACGTCCTGACTTTC.

This clonotype has just a few counts. A much larger clone differs by one base, so this may be a read error. This chain connects TRBV7-6 to TRBJ1-5; D is unresolved. The germline gives CDR1 SGHVS, CDR2 FNYEAQ. CDR3 length: 14 amino acids. The CDR3 DNA follows: TGTGCCAGTTCGGATGATGTTAGCAATCGGCCCCAGCATTTT. Its translation is CASSDDVSNRPQHF. Full variable domain (outside the CDR3, taken from reference TRBV7-6 and TRBJ1-5): GAGVSQSPRYKVTKRGQDVALRCDPISGHVSLYWYRQALGQGPEFLTYFNYEAQQDKSGLPNDRFSAERPEGSISTLTIQRTEQRDSAMYRCASSDDVSNRPQHFGDGTRLSIL.

The V and J genes are TRBV7-2 and TRBJ2-5, with a weak D call TRBD2 (5 bases). TRBJ2-7 matches the DNA end more closely, so the J call is doubtful. The CDR3 is made up of 13 amino acids. CDR1 is SGHTA and CDR2 is FQGNSA in the germline V gene. CDR3 loop: CASSPKRTCEQYF. The CDR3 bases are TGTGCCAGCAGCCCAAAGCGGACCTGCGAGCAGTACTTC.

This clonotype has a single count. J is TRBJ2-4 and V is TRBV9; 9 nucleotides line up with TRBD2. The J call is in doubt because the DNA end fits TRBJ2-7 better. The CDR3 has 13 amino acids. Germline CDR1 is SGDLS and CDR2 is YYNGEE. DNA of the CDR3: TGTGCCAGCAAGCTAGCGGGAAGATACGAGCAGTACTTC. Amino acids: CASKLAGRYEQYF.

This clonotype was counted only a few times. This sequence joins TRBV2 and TRBJ2-1, with TRBD2 matching 7 bases. The germline gives CDR1 SNHLY, CDR2 FYNNEI. The CDR3 is 16 residues long. J gave up 8 bases and V 0 bases, and 10 bases lay outside the gene matches. The CDR3 spells CASSEALGLAAHEQFF. CDR3 DNA: TGTGCCAGCAGTGAAGCGCTAGGGCTAGCGGCCCATGAGCAGTTCTTC. Together with reference TRBV2 and TRBJ2-1, the CDR3 gives the full variable domain: EPEVTQTPSHQVTQMGQEVILRCVPISNHLYFYWYRQILGQKVEFLVSFYNNEISEKSEIFDDQFSVERPDGSNFTLKIRSTKLEDSAMYFCASSEALGLAAHEQFFGPGTRLTVL.

The chain recombines TRBV2 with TRBJ2-7; D remains ambiguous. The germline V gene has CDR1 SNHLY and CDR2 FYNNEI. The CDR3 consists of 13 residues. V was clipped by 7 bases and J by 0 bases, with 10 bases between them. The chain's CDR3 is CASTAVSSYEQYF. The CDR3 bases are TGTGCCAGCACGGCAGTGAGCTCCTACGAGCAGTACTTC.

This chain uses TRBV28 with TRBJ2-5, with 7 bases that match TRBD2. CDR1 and CDR2 (germline): MDHEN, SYDVKM. The CDR3 consists of 14 residues. Unmatched junction bases numbered 9, after V lost 7 bases and J lost 4 bases. Here the CDR3 reads CASINPGGGETQYF. CDR3 bases: TGTGCCAGCATCAATCCGGGGGGTGGAGAGACCCAGTACTTC.

The chain links TRBV7-9 to TRBJ2-7, with 14 bases identical to TRBD2. The DNA end favors TRBJ2-5, so the J call may be wrong. The germline gives CDR1 SEHNR, CDR2 FQNEAQ (reference sequence). The CDR3 runs 15 residues. CDR3 amino acids: CASSEGLAGVKTQYF. The CDR3 region has the DNA TGTGCCAGCAGCGAGGGACTAGCGGGAGTGAAGACCCAGTACTTC.

This clonotype was counted a few times. The rearrangement uses TRBV6-5 and TRBJ1-2; 9 nucleotides match TRBD1. The length of the CDR3 is 15 residues. The junction had 10 bases not matched to a gene; V was cut back by 7 bases and J by 4 bases. The germline CDR1 and CDR2 sequences are MNHEY and SVGAGI. CDR3 loop: CASITGTGRGYGYTF. In nucleotides, the CDR3 is TGTGCCAGCATTACCGGGACAGGGAGAGGCTATGGCTACACCTTC.

This clonotype occurred a few times. A much larger clone is a single base away; this may be a read error. The chain combines TRBV5-1 with TRBJ2-7; possible D gene TRBD1, 5 bases. The CDR3 spans 13 residues. Germline CDR1 reads SGHRS; CDR2 reads YFSETQ. Trimming removed 7 bases at V and 2 bases at J, with 13 bases between. The CDR3 coding sequence is TGCGCCAGCGGGGCAGGATCAGCCTACGAGCAGTACTTC. Encoded protein: CASGAGSAYEQYF.

Ten or more counts support this clonotype. The chain employs TRBV29-1 and TRBJ2-3; D remains unclear. Germline V gives CDR1 SQVTM, CDR2 ANQGSEA. The CDR3 totals 10 residues. V dropped 7 bases and J dropped 2 bases, with 4 bases sitting between them. The CDR3 spells CSAFTDTQYF. In DNA, the CDR3 is TGCAGCGCTTTCACAGATACGCAGTATTTT.

Of note for this clonotype: Just one base apart from a much larger clone, this may be a read error. The chain is built from TRBV10-3 and TRBJ1-2; possibly TRBD1 for D (5 bases). The CDR3 runs to 12 residues. From germline, CDR1 is ENHRY and CDR2 SYGVKD. The CDR3 DNA sequence: TGTGCCGTCAGTGGGGACTCCTATGGCTACACCTTC. Its translation is CAVSGDSYGYTF.

The J gene is TRBJ2-2, the V gene TRBV29-1, with 10 bases matching TRBD1. V was pared by 6 bases and J by 5 bases, with 9 bases of the junction left unmatched. The germline V gene has CDR1 SQVTM and CDR2 ANQGSEA. CDR3 length: 15 amino acids. The CDR3 DNA sequence: TGCAGCGTCGACTGGGGACAGGGGACTACCGGGGAGCTGTTTTTT. Amino acids: CSVDWGQGTTGELFF.

The V and J genes are TRBV20-1 and TRBJ1-5; D gene uncertain. V lost 0 bases, J lost 2 bases, and 14 bases lay in between. This CDR3 is built from 16 residues. Germline V gene lookup returns CDR1 DFQATT and CDR2 SNEGSKA (reference sequence). The DNA of the CDR3 is TGCAGTGCTAGAGATCGACGCGCCGAGGGCAATCAGCCCCAGCATTTT. Translating it yields CSARDRRAEGNQPQHF.

This clonotype was recorded a few times. V is TRBV9 and J is TRBJ2-7; the D is unclear. Germline V gives CDR1 SGDLS, CDR2 YYNGEE. The V end lost 1 base, the J end lost 1 base, and 9 bases lay between the germline ends. The CDR3 is 14 residues long. The chain's CDR3 is CASSVRLGSYEQYF. In DNA form, the CDR3 reads TGTGCCAGCAGCGTACGACTGGGGTCCTACGAGCAGTACTTC.

This clonotype was counted many times. This chain uses TRBV6-5 with TRBJ2-7, with D possibly TRBD2 on 5 matching bases. The germline CDR1 and CDR2 sequences are MNHEY and SVGAGI. CDR3 size: 15 residues. The ends were cut back, 2 bases at V and 7 bases at J, with 18 bases in the middle. This CDR3 reads CASSYERNRVLEQYF. CDR3 nucleotides: TGTGCCAGCAGTTACGAGCGGAATCGAGTTCTGGAGCAGTACTTC.

This clonotype occurred a few times. This rearrangement joins TRBV7-2 to TRBJ2-3; D may be TRBD2 (6 bases). The germline gives CDR1 SGHTA, CDR2 FQGNSA. The CDR3 is made up of 11 amino acids. Trimming removed 3 bases from V and 9 bases from J, with 7 bases in between. In DNA form, the CDR3 reads TGTGCCAGCAGCTTGGCGGGGACGCAGTATTTT. Encoded protein: CASSLAGTQYF.

This clonotype was counted between two and nine times. This chain connects TRBV2 to TRBJ2-1; D uncertain. V lost 11 bases, J lost 4 bases, and 18 bases lay in between. Per germline, CDR1 SNHLY and CDR2 FYNNEI. CDR3 size: 14 residues. The CDR3 spells CACTQELGYNEQFF. CDR3 in DNA: TGTGCCTGCACGCAGGAGCTGGGATACAATGAGCAGTTCTTC. The full variable domain, in which reference TRBV2 and TRBJ2-1 provide the parts outside the CDR3, is EPEVTQTPSHQVTQMGQEVILRCVPISNHLYFYWYRQILGQKVEFLVSFYNNEISEKSEIFDDQFSVERPDGSNFTLKIRSTKLEDSAMYFCACTQELGYNEQFFGPGTRLTVL.

This clonotype was counted at least ten times. The chain has TRBV7-2 and TRBJ2-6; D might be TRBD2 (5 bases). Germline assignment: CDR1 SGHTA and CDR2 FQGNSA. V shed 1 base and J shed 0 bases, with 10 bases lying between them. The CDR3 runs to 17 residues. Written as DNA, the CDR3 is TGTGCCAGCAGCTTAGGAGGGCGGACCTCTGGGGCCAACGTCCTGACTTTC. This codes for CASSLGGRTSGANVLTF.